This T cell receptor beta chain was observed in a study of T cells in Graves' hyperthyroidism and ophthalmopathy. The germline gives CDR1 SGHTA, CDR2 FQGNSA. V dropped 0 bases and J dropped 6; count of bases not matched to a gene: 5. The CDR3 runs 15 residues. Amplified regions were TCR beta CDR3 sequences from RNA transcripts. A first-round RT-PCR of the TCR CDR3 used the HTBI primer set. TCRdb re-analysed the multiplex PCR reads in MiXCR, keeping a single row per CDR3 protein. The table records about 420,000 distinct CDR3 sequences, about a sixth of them present only once. This sequence joins TRBV7-2 and TRBJ2-7, with 10 positions matching TRBD2. Sequencing was carried out using blood. The sequence was collected from a woman between 18 and 29 years old with Graves' hyperthyroidism. The CDR3 here is CASSLAAGGSGEQYF. The CDR3 DNA follows: TGTGCCAGCAGCTTAGCAGCGGGGGGGTCTGGCGAGCAGTACTTC.